What follows are 5 T cell receptor beta chains derived from one specimen sequenced in a study of blood T cell repertoires in COVID-19. Clones were sequenced by immunoSEQ multiplex PCR, and TCRdb holds only the in-frame ones, with some missing. This sample has 230,000 or so clones, with about 88% found just once. The sample comprised PBMCs or T cells enriched from blood (not recorded which). The receptor set was obtained from a woman aged 25 to 45 who had recovered from COVID-19.

The chain is built from TRBV29-1 and TRBJ2-5, with a weak D call TRBD1 (5 bases). Germline V gene sequence: CDR1 SQVTM, CDR2 ANQGSEA. Trimming removed 1 base at V and 4 bases at J, with 13 bases between. CDR3 length: 14 amino acids. CDR3 amino acids: CSVEASGAPETQYF. In DNA, the CDR3 is TGCAGCGTTGAAGCCTCTGGGGCCCCAGAGACCCAGTACTTC.

The CDR3, as DNA: TGCGCCAGCAGCCAAGGGACAGGGGAAGGTCAGCCCCAGCATTTT. This encodes CASSQGTGEGQPQHF. The chain is built from TRBV4-1 and TRBJ1-5; TRBD1 matches at 9 bases. V gave up 1 base and J gave up 6 bases; unmatched junction bases: 4. The CDR3 totals 15 residues. CDR1 and CDR2 from the germline V gene are MGHRA and YSYEKL.

This chain links TRBV7-6 with TRBJ1-2, with 9 bases fitting TRBD1. Looked up from germline, CDR1 is SGHVS and CDR2 is FNYEAQ. This CDR3 spans 15 amino acids. J was trimmed by 4 bases and V by 5 bases; bases with no gene match: 8. Here the CDR3 reads CASSTGQGEGYGYTF. The CDR3, as DNA: TGTGCCAGCAGCACGGGACAGGGAGAAGGCTATGGCTACACCTTC.

The rearrangement uses TRBV9 and TRBJ2-5, with D uncertain. Germline lookup yields CDR1 SGDLS and CDR2 YYNGEE. Trimming left V 0 bases short and J 0 bases short, with 12 bases between. The length of the CDR3 is 16 residues. DNA of the CDR3: TGTGCCAGCAGCGTAGCTACCACCCCGTACCAAGAGACCCAGTACTTC. This gives the protein CASSVATTPYQETQYF. Supplemented by reference TRBV9 and TRBJ2-5, the full variable domain reads DSGVTQTPKHLITATGQRVTLRCSPRSGDLSVYWYQQSLDQGLQFLIQYYNGEERAKGNILERFSAQQFPDLHSELNLSSLELGDSALYFCASSVATTPYQETQYFGPGTRLLVL.

The rearrangement joins TRBV3-1 (or the pseudogene TRBV3-2) to TRBJ2-7, with 9 bases aligning to TRBD2. Germline-derived CDR1 and CDR2 are LGHDT and YNNKEL (reference sequence). This CDR3 is built from 15 residues. The V segment lost 1 base and the J segment 2 bases; nucleotides outside the gene matches: 3. The CDR3 protein is CASSQGSGGTYEQYF. CDR3 DNA: TGTGCCAGCAGCCAAGGTAGCGGGGGTACCTACGAGCAGTACTTC.